This entry describes one T cell receptor (beta chain). Its specificity is not known. The record originates from a study of CD8+ T cells in alopecia areata. The CDR3 consists of 15 residues. Germline V gene lookup returns CDR1 MGHRA and CDR2 YSYEKL. V was clipped by 7 bases and J by 3 bases; unmatched bases: 7. Reverse transcription of extracted RNA yielded cDNA, which provided the sequencing template. Method: immunoSEQ multiplex PCR; TCRdb's copy keeps in-frame clones and lacks some. The sample includes about 280,000 clones, 55% to 70% seen only once; the top ten take about 1.8%. The treatment denotes: oral pan-JAK inhibitor, 5-10 mg twice daily. Samples from alopecia areata patients were lesional scalp punch biopsies and peripheral blood. Cell sorting on a FACSAria was used to separate CD4+ and CD8+ T cells from the PBMCs. Study-level points and caveats: Because of a solitary nonresponder, the connection of baseline CD8+ expansion to response stays uncertain. Sequences from scalp samples also cover resident alphabeta T cells of normal skin.

The chain recombines TRBV4-1 with TRBJ2-2; 8 bases line up with TRBD2. The specimen was CD4+ T cells sorted from blood, collected at week 24, from a patient treated with tofacitinib. The TCR was taken from a human donor with alopecia areata. The CDR3 here is CASTHSGEHTGELFF. The CDR3 region has the DNA TGCGCCAGCACCCATAGCGGGGAACACACCGGGGAGCTGTTTTTT.